This TCR beta chain was observed in a study of tumor-infiltrating lymphocytes in primary liver carcinoma. Study conclusions and caveats: Only around 7.5-25% of top clones occurred in all five tumor regions.

This clonotype was picked up many times. Its antigen is not known. The authors made TCR beta cDNA from roughly 480 ng total RNA with a constant-region primer. Three-round nested multiplex PCR performed with slightly modified ARM-PCR produced the TCR beta libraries. It was with TRBV1-TRBV30 forward primers and a C-beta reverse primer that the first two PCR rounds were run, at approximately 10 cycles each. Using its own MiXCR run on the multiplex PCR reads, TCRdb lists one record per CDR3 protein. This table holds 100,000 to 150,000 distinct CDR3 sequences, roughly three fifths found once. Total RNA and DNA came together from around 20-30 mg of bulk tissue without cell sorting. The CDR3 is made up of 16 amino acids. Trimming took 2 bases from V and 0 from J; bases not matched to a gene: 1.

V and J are TRBV12-3 or TRBV12-4 and TRBJ2-5; 12 bases are a match to TRBD2. The source material was liver tumor tissue from sampling region 1. The subset was: tumor region T1, superior pole. This clonotype was obtained from a woman aged 55-70 years with primary liver carcinoma and hepatitis B virus infection. The chain's CDR3 is CASSLLAGGYQETQYF. CDR3 coding DNA: TGTGCCAGCAGTTTACTAGCGGGAGGGTACCAAGAGACCCAGTACTTC.